These 17 T cell receptor beta chains were sequenced from one sample in a study of T cell responses to AZD1222 COVID-19 vaccine. The method was immunoSEQ multiplex PCR; TCRdb's version includes in-frame clones alone and lacks a portion of them. There are about 35,000 clones in the sample; around 84% occur only once, and 11% lies in the top ten. The starting material was peripheral blood, obtained 28 days after the second AZD1222 dose. All receptors come from an adult who received the AZD1222 COVID-19 vaccine.

The DNA of the CDR3 is TGTGCCAGCAGCCCAACGAACATCTATGGCTACACCTTC. Translated, it gives CASSPTNIYGYTF. The chain has TRBV11-2 and TRBJ1-2; D not resolved. The CDR3 extends over 13 amino acids. V lost 5 bases, J lost 4 bases, and 11 bases lay in between. The germline V gene has CDR1 SGHAT and CDR2 FQNNGV. The whole variable domain, filled in from reference TRBV11-2 and TRBJ1-2, reads EAGVAQSPRYKIIEKRQSVAFWCNPISGHATLYWYQQILGQGPKLLIQFQNNGVVDDSQLPKDRFSAERLKGVDSTLKIQPAKLEDSAVYLCASSPTNIYGYTFGSGTRLTVV.

The chain couples TRBV4-1 to TRBJ1-5; no clear D gene. Germline CDR1 and CDR2: MGHRA and YSYEKL. The V end lost 2 bases, the J end lost 7 bases, and 15 bases lay between the germline ends. The CDR3 length is 15 residues. The DNA for the CDR3 is TGCGCCAGCAGCCAATTTATGGGGAGCATGCAGCCCCAGCATTTT. Amino acid sequence: CASSQFMGSMQPQHF.

This sequence joins TRBV30 and TRBJ1-2, with D possibly matching TRBD1 (5 bases). V shed 3 bases and J shed 7 bases, with 15 bases lying between them. The length of the CDR3 is 13 residues. CDR1 GTSNPN and CDR2 SVGIG come from the germline V gene (reference sequence). CDR3 DNA: TGTGCCTGGAGGCGGGGACTCACCCCTGGCTACACCTTC. This encodes CAWRRGLTPGYTF.

The chain employs TRBV4-1 and TRBJ2-1; 8 nucleotides agree with TRBD2. V lost 5 bases and J lost 10; bases outside the gene matches: 22. The CDR3 totals 18 residues. The germline V gene has CDR1 MGHRA and CDR2 YSYEKL. The CDR3 DNA is TGCGCCAGCAGCACGCGCGGCGCGGGAGGACTACAATTTGGCGAGCAGTTCTTC. As protein: CASSTRGAGGLQFGEQFF.

The count of this clone is one. In DNA form, the CDR3 reads TGTGCCAGCGGAGCCTGGAAGGGAGCTTTCTTT. Translating it yields CASGAWKGAFF. The chain recombines TRBV28 with TRBJ1-1; D remains ambiguous. Between the trimmed V and J ends, which lost 8 bases and 10 bases, there was a span of 14 bases. The CDR3 length is 11 residues. CDR1 MDHEN and CDR2 SYDVKM come from the germline V gene.

This clone was observed a handful of times. This chain connects TRBV6-5 to TRBJ1-2, with 11 bases lining up with TRBD1. There are 13 residues in the CDR3. The V and J ends lost 6 bases and 8 bases, in that order; junction bases with no gene match: 5. Germline V gene lookup returns CDR1 MNHEY and CDR2 SVGAGI. In DNA, the CDR3 is TGTGCCAGCAGCCGGACAGGGGGCCGAGGCTACACCTTC. Translated, it gives CASSRTGGRGYTF.

This rearrangement joins TRBV4-1 to TRBJ2-7; D gene ambiguous. CDR3 length equals 13 residues. V was trimmed by 3 bases and J by 5 bases, leaving 11 bases between them. CDR1 and CDR2 from the germline V gene are MGHRA and YSYEKL. The CDR3 region has the DNA TGCGCCAGCAGCCACCTAAGTTTAGACGAGCAGTACTTC. Translating it yields CASSHLSLDEQYF.

The chain employs TRBV18 and TRBJ1-5, with D unresolved. The length of the CDR3 is 14 residues. The germline CDR1 and CDR2 sequences are KGHSH and LQKENI. Trimming took off 3 bases at V and 3 bases at J, with 9 bases between the two ends. Here the CDR3 DNA reads TGTGCCAGCTCACCCGCAATTAACAATCAGCCCCAGCATTTT. It is translated as CASSPAINNQPQHF.

This chain joins TRBV4-2 and TRBJ2-1; TRBD2 aligns across 12 bases. This CDR3 region has 16 residues. Germline V CDR1 and CDR2: LGHNA, YNFKEQ. V dropped 5 bases and J dropped 4; count of bases not matched to a gene: 6. This CDR3 is CASSGNLAGGYNEQFF. CDR3 coding DNA: TGTGCCAGCAGCGGAAACCTAGCGGGAGGGTACAATGAGCAGTTCTTC.

The J gene is TRBJ1-1, the V gene TRBV30; a possible D gene is TRBD1 (5 bases). Trimming took off 2 bases at V and 2 bases at J, with 9 bases between the two ends. This CDR3 spans 13 amino acids. CDR1 is GTSNPN, CDR2 SVGIG, per germline (reference sequence). The CDR3 nucleotides read TGTGCCTGGAGTCGACAGAGAAACACTGAAGCTTTCTTT. Amino acid sequence: CAWSRQRNTEAFF.

This clone was counted between two and nine times. V usage is TRBV21-1 and J usage is TRBJ2-4. TRBV21-1 is tagged as a pseudogene. The CDR3 is 13 amino acids. DNA for the CDR3: TGTGCCACTCAGGGCAGGGACCAAAACATTCAGTACTTC. Translating gives CATQGRDQNIQYF.

This sequence joins TRBV12-3 or TRBV12-4 and TRBJ2-5; D gene uncertain. Trimming removed 6 bases from V and 5 bases from J, with 7 bases in between. The CDR3 loop spans 11 amino acids. The CDR3 loop reads CASRARETQYF. The CDR3 nucleotides read TGTGCCAGCAGGGCCCGGGAGACCCAGTACTTC.

The sample holds a few counts of this clone. One end of the junction varies from germline; a read error may be responsible. The chain carries TRBV11-2 and TRBJ2-2; D may be TRBD2 (5 bases). CDR1 is SGHAT and CDR2 is FQNNGV in the germline V gene. CDR3 length equals 14 residues. The CDR3, as DNA: TGTGCCAGCGGCTTCGGGGAAGGGACCGGGGAGCTGTTTTTT. Translation: CASGFGEGTGELFF.

The V and J genes are TRBV6-5 and TRBJ2-1; 11 bases map to TRBD2. Trimming at V came to 4 bases and at J to 7 bases, leaving 9 bases not matched to a gene. Germline loops: CDR1 MNHEY, CDR2 SVGAGI. The CDR3 runs to 16 residues. The CDR3 sequence is CASSSTGTSGFNEQFF. The CDR3 bases are TGTGCCAGCAGTTCCACCGGGACTAGCGGCTTTAATGAGCAGTTCTTC.

CDR3 residues: CASSLRLFATEAFF. CDR3 DNA: TGTGCCAGCAGCTTAAGGTTGTTTGCGACTGAAGCTTTCTTT. This chain uses TRBV13 with TRBJ1-1; D remains ambiguous. V was shortened by 2 bases and J by 5 bases, with 12 bases between the two germline ends. This CDR3 contains 14 residues. CDR1 and CDR2 from the germline V gene are PRHDT and FYEKMQ (reference sequence).

This chain connects TRBV5-1 to TRBJ2-2; 7 positions match TRBD1. The CDR3 loop spans 15 amino acids. Germline loops: CDR1 SGHRS, CDR2 YFSETQ. V lost 4 bases and J lost 2; bases outside the gene matches: 5. This CDR3 is CASSEGQTNTGELFF. For the CDR3, the DNA is TGCGCCAGCAGCGAGGGACAGACCAACACCGGGGAGCTGTTTTTT.

This chain joins TRBV5-6 and TRBJ2-3, with D possibly being TRBD2 (6 bases). The germline gives CDR1 SGHDT, CDR2 YYEEEE. V was pared by 3 bases and J by 4 bases, with 12 bases between. This CDR3 has 14 amino acids. The CDR3 loop reads CASSYYGGADTQYF. CDR3 in DNA: TGTGCCAGCAGCTATTACGGGGGTGCAGATACGCAGTATTTT.